The 5 T cell receptor beta chains below were found in one sample sequenced in a study of spatial heterogeneity in lung cancer (dated by TCRdb to between 2018 and 2021). Library preparation was by 5' RACE. The sequencer listed for this sample is NextSeq 500. TCRdb cleaned the public reads at Q25 with fastp, built clones with MiXCR and kept in-frame beta chains. Rows are combined by CDR3 protein, so each entry shows the most common genes and DNA. The sample yields roughly 15,000 distinct CDR3 sequences; over 15% were counted once. The ten largest clones represent 6.2% of the sample. According to the study, the label for this sample's time point signals: blood at routine non-recurrence follow-up after resection. The sample was PBMCs, taken at follow-up. These receptor sequences come from a male donor with early-stage non-small cell lung cancer.

The V and J genes are TRBV7-2 and TRBJ1-6; D not resolved. CDR3 size: 12 residues. The V end was cut by 5 bases, the J end by 14 bases, with 13 bases between. Germline lookup yields CDR1 SGHTA and CDR2 FQGNSA. CDR3 protein: CASSPQGWALHF. The CDR3 DNA sequence: TGTGCCAGCAGCCCACAAGGGTGGGCCCTCCACTTT.

CDR3 in DNA: TGTGCCAGCAGCGTGGACCCCCCCGGGGAGCTGTTTTTT. Its translation: CASSVDPPGELFF. This chain links TRBV2 with TRBJ2-2; D unresolved. The CDR3 has 13 residues. CDR1 and CDR2 (germline): SNHLY, FYNNEI. Trimming left V 6 bases short and J 6 bases short, with 11 bases between.

The table lists this clonotype with a few counts. The chain carries TRBV12-3 or TRBV12-4 and TRBJ1-2; D unresolved. The CDR3 totals 12 residues. The V and J ends lost 9 bases and 4 bases respectively, with 12 bases between them. In nucleotides, the CDR3 is TGTGCCAGTACGAGGGTTTCCTATGGCTACACCTTC. This encodes CASTRVSYGYTF.

This clonotype was picked up a small number of times. V and J are TRBV7-3 and TRBJ1-1; the D is unclear. Trimming took 0 bases from V and 6 from J, leaving 14 bases between them. This CDR3 contains 15 residues. Germline CDR1 is SGHTA and CDR2 is FQGTGA. The CDR3 sequence: CASSLTSVGTAEAFF. The CDR3 DNA reads as TGTGCCAGCAGCTTAACGTCGGTGGGTACAGCTGAAGCTTTCTTT.

Relative to its sample, this clonotype is medium-sized. The chain recombines TRBV20-1 with TRBJ2-3; D is possibly TRBD2 (6 bases). This CDR3 comprises 13 residues. V dropped 0 bases and J dropped 7 bases, with 11 bases sitting between them. CDR1 and CDR2 (germline): DFQATT, SNEGSKA (reference sequence). The CDR3 DNA reads TGCAGTGCTAGAGATGTGACTAGTTATACGCAGTATTTT. This translates into CSARDVTSYTQYF.